This T cell receptor (beta chain) derives from a study of control samples from healthy donors and cancer patients. Produced via immunoSEQ multiplex PCR; TCRdb's table is partial and in-frame only. The sample carries about 140,000 clones, 85% to 90% recorded once. Germline V CDR1 and CDR2: MGHDK, SYGVNS. CDR3 size: 15 residues. The V end was cut by 3 bases, the J end by 4 bases, with 13 bases between. The sequenced material came from blood. The chain recombines TRBV25-1 with TRBJ1-5; the D gene is possibly TRBD1 (5 bases). The clonotype originates from a man between 18 and 35 years old in good health. CDR3 bases: TGTGCCAGCAGTGACCCAGGGTCAGGGAATCAGCCCCAGCATTTT. Encoded protein: CASSDPGSGNQPQHF.